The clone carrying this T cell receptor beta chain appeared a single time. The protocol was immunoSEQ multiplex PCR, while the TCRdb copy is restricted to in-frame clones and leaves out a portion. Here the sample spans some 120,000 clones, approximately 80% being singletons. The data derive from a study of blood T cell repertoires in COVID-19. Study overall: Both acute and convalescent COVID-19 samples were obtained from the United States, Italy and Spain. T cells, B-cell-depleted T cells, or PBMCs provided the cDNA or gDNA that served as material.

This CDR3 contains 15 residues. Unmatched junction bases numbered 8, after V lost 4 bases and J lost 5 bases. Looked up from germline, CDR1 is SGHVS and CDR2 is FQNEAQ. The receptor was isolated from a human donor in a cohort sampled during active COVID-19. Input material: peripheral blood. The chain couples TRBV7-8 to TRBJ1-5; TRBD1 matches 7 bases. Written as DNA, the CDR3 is TGTGCCAGCAGCTCAGCGTCTACAGGGGATCAGCCCCAGCATTTT. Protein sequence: CASSSASTGDQPQHF.